The 25 T cell receptor beta chains below were found in one sample sequenced in a study of blood T cell repertoires in COVID-19. The protocol was immunoSEQ multiplex PCR, while the TCRdb copy is restricted to in-frame clones and leaves out a portion. The sample lists around 230,000 clones; approximately 82% were seen once. Sequenced input: peripheral blood. The receptors come from a woman in her seventies with active or convalescent COVID-19.

The J gene is TRBJ1-1, the V gene TRBV19; 7 nucleotides align to TRBD1. The germline V gene encodes CDR1 LNHDA and CDR2 SQIVND (reference sequence). This CDR3 region has 14 residues. Trimming cost V 8 bases and J 4 bases; bases outside gene matches: 10. CDR3: CASGGIGGGTEAFF. The CDR3 bases are TGTGCCAGTGGAGGGATAGGGGGCGGCACTGAAGCTTTCTTT.

J is TRBJ1-2 and V is TRBV4-3; D unclear. The V end lost 3 bases, the J end lost 8 bases, and 13 bases lay between the germline ends. Germline lookup yields CDR1 LGHNA and CDR2 YSLEER. The CDR3 contains 13 residues. CDR3 sequence (DNA): TGCGCCAGCAGCCATGCGGGCGGAGCGGGCTACACCTTC. This encodes CASSHAGGAGYTF.

This clone was seen a handful of times. This CDR3 reads CASSREGRLTEAFF. In DNA form, the CDR3 reads TGTGCCAGCAGCCGGGAGGGACGCCTCACTGAAGCTTTCTTT. The chain employs TRBV4-2 and TRBJ1-1; D possibly corresponds to TRBD1 (5 bases). The germline CDR1 and CDR2 sequences are LGHNA and YNFKEQ. There are 14 residues in the CDR3. V was shortened by 4 bases and J by 4 bases, with 13 bases between the two germline ends.

This chain links TRBV7-2 with TRBJ1-2; 9 bases fit TRBD1. The germline CDR1 and CDR2 sequences are SGHTA and FQGNSA. V gave up 6 bases and J gave up 1 base; unmatched junction bases: 12. The CDR3 is 17 residues long. CDR3 sequence: CASRWPAGTGSNYGYTF. CDR3 in DNA: TGTGCCAGCAGATGGCCAGCCGGGACAGGGAGTAACTATGGCTACACCTTC.

This chain uses TRBV18 with TRBJ1-1; maybe TRBD1 (6 bases). The germline gives CDR1 KGHSH, CDR2 LQKENI. This CDR3 is built from 13 residues. Trimming took off 4 bases at V and 3 bases at J, with 9 bases between the two ends. In DNA, the CDR3 is TGTGCCAGCTCACTACAGGGAGACACTGAAGCTTTCTTT. It codes for CASSLQGDTEAFF.

The chain combines TRBV4-2 with TRBJ1-5; no clear D gene. Looked up from germline, CDR1 is LGHNA and CDR2 is YNFKEQ. CDR3 length equals 12 residues. Trimming removed 0 bases from V and 12 bases from J, with 9 bases in between. Here the CDR3 DNA reads TGTGCCAGCAGCCAAGATGGGAGGTTCCAGCATTTT. This gives the protein CASSQDGRFQHF.

The chain links TRBV5-4 to TRBJ2-1; 10 bases line up with TRBD1. This CDR3 is built from 18 residues. Germline V lookup: CDR1 SGHNT, CDR2 YYREEE (reference sequence). V was pared by 0 bases and J by 4 bases, with 10 bases of the junction left unmatched. CDR3 in DNA: TGTGCCAGCAGCTTGGGGGGGACAGGGGCCCATCGTTACAATGAGCAGTTCTTC. Protein: CASSLGGTGAHRYNEQFF.

The chain couples TRBV10-3 to TRBJ1-4; perhaps TRBD1 as D (5 bases). The CDR3 spans 13 residues. V was clipped by 0 bases and J by 16 bases, with 15 bases between them. Germline assignment: CDR1 ENHRY and CDR2 SYGVKD. For the CDR3, the DNA is TGTGCCATCAGTGAGTCTGATGCAGGGCCCAGGTTTTTT. This codes for CAISESDAGPRFF.

J is TRBJ1-2 and V is TRBV5-1; no definite D call. Trimming shortened V by 0 bases and J by 4 bases, and 4 bases separated the two germline ends. CDR3 size: 12 residues. In germline, CDR1 is SGHRS, CDR2 YFSETQ. CDR3 bases: TGCGCCAGCAGCTTGGCAGGCTATGGCTACACCTTC. The encoded protein is CASSLAGYGYTF.

J is TRBJ1-2 and V is TRBV6-2 or TRBV6-3, with 12 bases that match TRBD1. The CDR3 spans 17 residues. V dropped 2 bases and J dropped 6; count of bases not matched to a gene: 10. CDR1 is MNHEY, CDR2 SVGEGT, per germline. Here the CDR3 DNA reads TGTGCCAGCAGTTACAGTTCGGGACAGGGGGCAAGGAATGGCTACACCTTC. Its translation: CASSYSSGQGARNGYTF.

V is TRBV4-1 and J is TRBJ1-2; 12 bases are a match to TRBD1. Trimming cost V 4 bases and J 3 bases; bases outside gene matches: 15. Germline CDR1 MGHRA, CDR2 YSYEKL. This CDR3 is 19 amino acids long. CDR3 region: CASSRAVSGTGGEDYGYTF. CDR3 bases: TGCGCCAGCAGCCGCGCCGTTTCCGGGACAGGGGGCGAGGACTATGGCTACACCTTC.

The rearrangement uses TRBV3-1 (or the pseudogene TRBV3-2) and TRBJ2-5; D is unclear. This CDR3 is 14 amino acids long. V was clipped by 1 base and J by 2 bases, with 8 bases between them. In germline, CDR1 is LGHDT, CDR2 YNNKEL (reference sequence). CDR3 region: CASSQVSRQETQYF. The CDR3 DNA reads as TGTGCCAGCAGCCAAGTTAGTCGGCAAGAGACCCAGTACTTC.

The V and J genes are TRBV28 and TRBJ1-5; 7 bases agree with TRBD1. V was clipped by 6 bases and J by 7 bases; unmatched bases: 6. The germline V gene has CDR1 MDHEN and CDR2 SYDVKM. This CDR3 is 13 amino acids long. CDR3 sequence: CASSGTVRQPQHF. DNA for the CDR3: TGTGCCAGCAGCGGGACAGTCAGGCAGCCCCAGCATTTT.

J is TRBJ2-2 and V is TRBV18; TRBD2 matches 7 bases. In germline, CDR1 is KGHSH, CDR2 LQKENI. The J segment lost 1 base and the V segment lost 4 bases, leaving 3 bases of the junction unmatched. The CDR3 has 15 residues. The CDR3 region is CASSLTSENTGELFF. Here the CDR3 DNA reads TGTGCCAGCTCACTTACTAGCGAGAACACCGGGGAGCTGTTTTTT.

This clone was counted between two and nine times. The J gene is TRBJ2-5, the V gene TRBV5-6; D perhaps matches TRBD2 (6 bases). The CDR3 length is 15 residues. The germline V gene has CDR1 SGHDT and CDR2 YYEEEE. Trimming left V 5 bases short and J 5 bases short, with 19 bases between. For the CDR3, the DNA is TGTGCCAGCAGTTGGGGACTTAGCCCGTGGGAGACCCAGTACTTC. Translation gives CASSWGLSPWETQYF.

The J gene is TRBJ1-5, the V gene TRBV16, with TRBD1 matching 8 bases. Trimming took 4 bases from V and 2 from J; bases not matched to a gene: 4. The CDR3 covers 15 residues. CDR1 is KGHSY, CDR2 FQNENV, per germline. CDR3 residues: CASSPNRGGNQPQHF. CDR3 coding DNA: TGTGCCAGCAGCCCCAACAGGGGGGGCAATCAGCCCCAGCATTTT.

CDR3 coding DNA: TGTGCCAGTAGCGCGGACAGAGGTTATGGCTACACCTTC. It is translated as CASSADRGYGYTF. This chain joins TRBV19 and TRBJ1-2; tentative D call: TRBD1 (6 bases). The CDR3 sequence is 13 residues long. V lost 6 bases and J lost 5, with 13 bases in between. CDR1 is LNHDA and CDR2 is SQIVND in the germline V gene (reference sequence). The full variable domain, with the rest looked up from reference TRBV19 and TRBJ1-2, is DGGITQSPKYLFRKEGQNVTLSCEQNLNHDAMYWYRQDPGQGLRLIYYSQIVNDFQKGDIAEGYSVSREKKESFPLTVTSAQKNPTAFYLCASSADRGYGYTFGSGTRLTVV.

V is TRBV5-1 and J is TRBJ2-5; 7 bases agree with TRBD2. The CDR3 extends over 15 amino acids. Germline V lookup: CDR1 SGHRS, CDR2 YFSETQ. The J segment lost 4 bases and the V segment lost 4 bases, leaving 10 bases of the junction unmatched. The CDR3 reads CASSPGAGEGETQYF. The CDR3 DNA is TGCGCCAGCAGCCCCGGGGCGGGAGAGGGAGAGACCCAGTACTTC.

The genes are TRBV28 and TRBJ1-2; TRBD1 might be the D (5 bases). Trimming shortened V by 2 bases and J by 8 bases, and 18 bases separated the two germline ends. The CDR3 consists of 15 residues. The germline V gene encodes CDR1 MDHEN and CDR2 SYDVKM. The CDR3 loop is CASSLGGDFSRGYTF. CDR3 DNA: TGTGCCAGCAGTTTAGGAGGGGACTTTTCTAGAGGCTACACCTTC.

V gene TRBV5-8 combines with J gene TRBJ2-5, with D hard to call. Germline assignment: CDR1 SGHTS and CDR2 YDEGEE. The V end was cut by 4 bases, the J end by 5 bases, with 9 bases between. The CDR3 loop spans 12 amino acids. The CDR3 sequence is CASSPYGETQYF. As DNA, the CDR3 is TGTGCCAGCAGCCCTTACGGGGAGACCCAGTACTTC.

The chain couples TRBV5-1 to TRBJ1-1; D may be TRBD1 (5 bases). Germline values: CDR1 SGHRS, CDR2 YFSETQ. Trimming stripped 6 bases from V and 5 bases from J, with 17 bases between. The CDR3 extends over 14 amino acids. The CDR3 bases are TGCGCCAGCACCCTTGGGACCGGGGGTACTGAAGCTTTCTTT. Translation: CASTLGTGGTEAFF.

CDR3 bases: TGTGCCAGCAGCCGCAAGGGGACAGCCGGCTACACCTTC. It encodes CASSRKGTAGYTF. This chain uses TRBV6-5 with TRBJ1-2; 7 nucleotides agree with TRBD1. The length of the CDR3 is 13 residues. Germline V gene data show CDR1 as MNHEY and CDR2 as SVGAGI. Losses at the gene ends were 6 bases for V and 8 bases for J; bases not matched to a gene: 9.

The CDR3 bases are TGTGCCAGCAGCTTAAGCGGCGATACGCAGTATTTT. This encodes CASSLSGDTQYF. The chain couples TRBV7-2 to TRBJ2-3, with D possibly being TRBD2 (5 bases). The CDR3 runs 12 residues. Germline V CDR1 and CDR2: SGHTA, FQGNSA. The V end lost 2 bases, the J end lost 6 bases, and 6 bases lay between the germline ends.

V and J are TRBV7-3 and TRBJ1-1; TRBD1 is a possible D gene (5 bases). Deletions cut 0 bases from V and 13 bases from J, with 21 bases between. This CDR3 has 15 residues. The germline CDR1 and CDR2 sequences are SGHTA and FQGTGA. CDR3: CASSLTGGRDHPSFF. The CDR3 DNA reads as TGTGCCAGCAGCTTAACGGGAGGGAGGGACCACCCGAGTTTCTTT. Drawing the rest from reference TRBV7-3 and TRBJ1-1, the complete variable domain is GAGVSQTPSNKVTEKGKYVELRCDPISGHTALYWYRQSLGQGPEFLIYFQGTGAADDSGLPNDRFFAVRPEGSVSTLKIQRTERGDSAVYLCASSLTGGRDHPSFFGQGTRLTVV.

This chain uses TRBV18 with TRBJ2-7; maybe TRBD2 (6 bases). Trimming left V 3 bases short and J 1 base short, with 10 bases between. Germline loops: CDR1 KGHSH, CDR2 LQKENI. CDR3 length: 14 amino acids. CDR3 sequence: CASSPMRESYEQYF. CDR3 in DNA: TGTGCCAGCTCACCCATGCGGGAATCCTACGAGCAGTACTTC.